This is a list of T cell receptor beta chains from one sample in a study of blood T cell repertoires in COVID-19. Repertoires were generated with immunoSEQ multiplex PCR, while TCRdb's copy carries only in-frame clones and drops some. In the table there are around 400,000 clones, around 87% of which are singletons. Input material: peripheral blood. Receptors originate from a woman aged 55-69 years with COVID-19, enrolled during active disease. Each CDR3 is given with its conserved first and last residue. The D gene is left open where the match is weak. Some rows mark clone size as missing; the rest say once, few, many or name a class of expanded clone.

clone size,V gene,J gene,D gene,CDR3 DNA,CDR3 protein
-,TRBV28,TRBJ1-4,-,TGTGCCAGCAGTTCTTCAGGTGCAACTAATGAAAAACTGTTTTTT,CASSSSGATNEKLFF
-,TRBV5-1,TRBJ2-7,-,TGCGCCAGCAGCTTTGGGACTGGGACAGTCTCCTACGAGCAGTACTTC,CASSFGTGTVSYEQYF
-,TRBV23-1,TRBJ2-3,TRBD1,TGCGCCAGCAGTCACCTGGCAGGGGGCTGGACAGATACGCAGTATTTT,CASSHLAGGWTDTQYF
-,TRBV3-1/TRBV3-2,TRBJ1-2,-,TGTGCCAGCAGTTGGGGTAGGAGGTATGGCTACACCTTC,CASSWGRRYGYTF
-,TRBV7-2,TRBJ2-1,TRBD2,TGTGCCAGCAGGGCGGGACTAGCCTTGATGAATGAGCAGTTCTTC,CASRAGLALMNEQFF
-,TRBV4-1,TRBJ2-1,TRBD2,TGCGCCAGCAGCCAAGTTTCTAGCGGGGGGATACACAATGAGCAGTTCTTC,CASSQVSSGGIHNEQFF
few,TRBV19,TRBJ1-3,-,TGTGCCAGTAGGCCCCTGGGGCTGACCTCTGGAAACACCATATATTTT,CASRPLGLTSGNTIYF
-,TRBV2,TRBJ2-3,TRBD1,TGTGCCAGCAGCCGGGACAGGGGCTTGGGAGATACGCAGTATTTT,CASSRDRGLGDTQYF
-,TRBV25-1,TRBJ1-2,-,TGTGCCTCCTGCGGAGTTGCGGGCGCTAAAGGCTACACCTTC,CASCGVAGAKGYTF
once,TRBV6-1,TRBJ2-5,TRBD2,TGTGCCAGCAGTGAATTCGGACTAGCGGGGGGGAGCCAAGAGACCCAGTACTTC,CASSEFGLAGGSQETQYF
-,TRBV10-3,TRBJ1-6,TRBD1,TGTGCCATCAGTGAGTCCCAGACAGGGAGTAATTCACCCCTCCACTTT,CAISESQTGSNSPLHF
few,TRBV28,TRBJ2-5,TRBD1,TGTGCCAGTCGCCGGGACAGAAAAGAGACCCAGTACTTC,CASRRDRKETQYF
few,TRBV27,TRBJ1-1,-,TGTGCCAGCAGTTCCCCCCCAGGGAACACTGAAGCTTTCTTT,CASSSPPGNTEAFF
-,TRBV4-2,TRBJ2-5,-,TGTGCCAGCAGCCGAGAAGAGCGGCAAGAGACCCAGTACTTC,CASSREERQETQYF
-,TRBV7-9,TRBJ2-1,TRBD2,TGTGCCAGCAGCCAACCTGCGGGGGTGGGGAATGAGCAGTTCTTC,CASSQPAGVGNEQFF
-,TRBV5-1,TRBJ1-1,TRBD1,TGCGCCAGCACAGTGGGGACAGGGTCCACTGAAGCTTTCTTT,CASTVGTGSTEAFF
-,TRBV3-1/TRBV3-2,TRBJ1-2,-,TGTGCCAGCAGCCAAGATACGGCAGGGTATGGCTACACCTTC,CASSQDTAGYGYTF
-,TRBV4-1,TRBJ2-3,-,TGCGCCAGCAGCCTCCGGGACTCACGCACAGATACGCAGTATTTT,CASSLRDSRTDTQYF
-,TRBV3-1/TRBV3-2,TRBJ1-1,-,TGTGCCAGCCGAAACGGGGTAAGGAACACTGAAGCTTTCTTT,CASRNGVRNTEAFF
-,TRBV29-1,TRBJ1-2,-,TGCAGCGTCGACCCCCAAGTTCCCGGGGACTATGGCTACACCTTC,CSVDPQVPGDYGYTF
-,TRBV6-5,TRBJ2-5,-,TGTGCCAGCAGCACGATACAGGGTTCCCGGGAGACCCAGTACTTC,CASSTIQGSRETQYF
-,TRBV14,TRBJ1-4,-,TGTGCCAGCAGCCAACCCAGGGGAAAGGGGAATGAAAAACTGTTTTTT,CASSQPRGKGNEKLFF
-,TRBV29-1,TRBJ2-6,-,TGCAGCGTTGTGGCAGGCCCTGGGGCCAACGTCCTGACTTTC,CSVVAGPGANVLTF
-,TRBV2,TRBJ1-2,TRBD1,TGTGCCAGCAGTGCTCTCTGGGCTTGGGACAGGGGGACTCCGGGGTATGGCTACACCTTC,CASSALWAWDRGTPGYGYTF
-,TRBV6-1,TRBJ2-7,TRBD1,TGTGCCAGCAGTGATTCGGGACAGGGGGCGGGCGAGCAGTACTTC,CASSDSGQGAGEQYF
-,TRBV6-5,TRBJ2-1,-,TGTGCCAGCAGTTACGGTCAGGGGACCCATGAGCAGTTCTTC,CASSYGQGTHEQFF